This TCR beta chain was sequenced in a study of cytomegalovirus exposure and HLA in healthy donors. Findings and caveats of the study: Previously analyzed data showed that most TCR beta V segments were productive at a frequency of about 87% or about 30%. Later on, an analysis tied 15,000 or so TCR beta sequences to HLA alleles at 0.05 false discovery rate. Sequencing likely produced, as an artifact, a cluster of highly shared sequence variants.

PCR was performed using 60 Vbeta and 13 Jbeta primers. Using immunoSEQ multiplex PCR, the repertoire was profiled, and TCRdb retains in-frame clones only, with some absent. The data hold about 100,000 clones, with around 77% observed a single time. Of note for this clone: Its target is not known.

The CDR3 runs to 15 residues. V lost 7 bases, J lost 3 bases, and 5 bases stayed unmatched. Germline values: CDR1 MNHEY, CDR2 SVGAGI. The chain joins TRBV6-5 to TRBJ2-6; 8 bases are a match to TRBD2. This receptor was identified in a man in his thirties or forties in good health and CMV-seronegative. Sequencing input: PBMCs. CDR3 amino acids: CASTRGGLGANVLTF. The DNA for the CDR3 is TGTGCCAGCACCCGGGGGGGGCTTGGGGCCAACGTCCTGACTTTC.